The 25 T cell receptor beta chains below were found in one sample sequenced in a study of Graves' ophthalmopathy and Graves' hyperthyroidism (dated by TCRdb to between 2017 and 2018). Sequencing relied on an Illumina HiSeq 2000. TCR beta CDR3 regions were amplified from RNA transcripts for repertoire sequencing. HTBI primers and the Qiagen OneStep RT-PCR kit were used in a first-round RT-PCR, which was followed by a second-round multiplex PCR, size selection and purification. The public sequencing data were trimmed at Q25 with fastp and processed into clonotypes with MiXCR by TCRdb, which kept only in-frame beta chains. Every distinct CDR3 protein forms one entry, paired with its most common genes and DNA. This sample holds about 740,000 distinct CDR3 sequences; roughly two fifths were observed only once. The top ten clones comprise approximately 43% of the sample. Sequenced: peripheral blood. These receptors originate from an adult man with Graves' ophthalmopathy.

J is TRBJ2-5 and V is TRBV25-1; D not certain. Germline CDR1 is MGHDK and CDR2 is SYGVNS. The CDR3 contains 15 residues. V was pared by 6 bases and J by 0 bases, with 14 bases between. The DNA of the CDR3 is TGTGCCAGCAGCCAAGATCGAGGATACCAAGAGACCCAGTACTTC. Protein: CASSQDRGYQETQYF.

About this clonotype: The CDR3 ends on some other residue instead of the conserved phenylalanine or tryptophan, so this is likely a read error. The J gene is TRBJ2-7, the V gene TRBV7-9; D may be TRBD1 (6 bases). Trimming removed 6 bases from V and 1 base from J, with 13 bases in between. Per germline, CDR1 SEHNR and CDR2 FQNEAQ (reference sequence). The CDR3 extends over 14 amino acids. In DNA, the CDR3 is TGTGCCAGCAGTTCCAGGGGCCCATCCTACGAGCAGTACCTC. Translated, it gives CASSSRGPSYEQYL.

Only one count was recorded for this clonotype. At one boundary the junction diverges from the germline segment, which might be a read error. CDR3 amino acids: CASSQSRTESYGYTF. DNA for the CDR3: TGCGCCAGCAGCCAATCTCGGACAGAGTCCTATGGCTACACCTTC. The chain has TRBV15 and TRBJ1-2; D is perhaps TRBD1 (6 bases). There are 15 residues in the CDR3. The germline CDR1 and CDR2 sequences are LNHNV and YYDKDF (reference sequence).

This sequence joins TRBV12-3 or TRBV12-4 and TRBJ2-2; 9 positions match TRBD2. The J segment lost 3 bases and the V segment lost 4 bases, leaving 3 bases of the junction unmatched. The CDR3 runs 15 residues. The CDR3 protein is CASSYLAGHTGELFF. CDR3 DNA sequence: TGTGCCAGCAGTTATCTAGCGGGGCACACCGGGGAGCTGTTTTTT.

This clonotype was counted only a few times. A read error may explain this, as a much larger clone is one base away. This sequence joins TRBV25-1 and TRBJ2-2; tentatively, D is TRBD1 (6 bases). The V end lost 3 bases, the J end lost 5 bases, and 10 bases lay between the germline ends. CDR3 length equals 14 residues. CDR1 and CDR2 (germline): MGHDK, SYGVNS. CDR3 sequence (DNA): TGTGCCAGCAGTGATGGGACACAAACCGGGGAGCTGTTTTTT. Protein sequence: CASSDGTQTGELFF.

The V call is TRBV11-2, the J call TRBJ2-5; tentatively, D is TRBD2 (5 bases). V was cut by 1 base and J by 5 bases, with 14 bases left in between. The CDR3 extends over 15 amino acids. Germline assignment: CDR1 SGHAT and CDR2 FQNNGV. Written as DNA, the CDR3 is TGTGCCAGCAGCTTAGGCGGGCCACTCCACGAGACCCAGTACTTC. This translates into CASSLGGPLHETQYF.

Here the CDR3 reads CSAGGSNQPQYF. CDR3 sequence (DNA): TGCAGTGCTGGGGGTAGCAATCAGCCCCAGTACTTC. This sequence joins TRBV20-1 and TRBJ2-5; D is tentatively TRBD1 or TRBD2 (5 bases each). The CDR3 has 12 amino acids. The germline CDR1 and CDR2 sequences are DFQATT and SNEGSKA (reference sequence). V was pared by 5 bases and J by 9 bases, with 16 bases between.

This clonotype was seen many times. CDR3 in amino acids: CASSERWINYGYTF. In nucleotides, the CDR3 is TGTGCCAGCAGTGAACGGTGGATTAACTATGGCTACACCTTC. The chain couples TRBV2 to TRBJ1-2; D gene ambiguous. The V gene's germline CDR1 is SNHLY and CDR2 FYNNEI. This CDR3 spans 14 amino acids. V was trimmed by 2 bases and J by 1 base, leaving 8 bases between them.

This clonotype was seen ten or more times. V is TRBV7-2 and J is TRBJ1-6; weak D call: TRBD1 (5 bases). Trimming cost V 5 bases and J 3 bases, with 14 bases left between them. CDR1 and CDR2 from the germline V gene are SGHTA and FQGNSA. CDR3 length: 16 residues. For the CDR3, the DNA is TGTGCCAGCAGCCTTCAGGGAGATGGCTATAATTCACCCCTCCACTTT. Amino acid sequence: CASSLQGDGYNSPLHF. The variable domain in full, completed from reference TRBV7-2 and TRBJ1-6, reads GAGVSQSPSNKVTEKGKDVELRCDPISGHTALYWYRQSLGQGLEFLIYFQGNSAPDKSGLPSDRFSAERTGGSVSTLTIQRTQQEDSAVYLCASSLQGDGYNSPLHFGNGTRLTVT.

This rearrangement joins TRBV2 to TRBJ2-7, with D perhaps TRBD2 (8 bases). Trimming removed 5 bases at V and 0 bases at J, with 20 bases between. This CDR3 is 17 amino acids long. Germline CDR1 SNHLY, CDR2 FYNNEI. CDR3 nucleotides: TGTGCCAGCAGTACCCGAGTGACAGGGACTAGCTCCTACGAGCAGTACTTC. It translates to CASSTRVTGTSSYEQYF.

Comment on this clonotype: This may arise from a read error, as a much more abundant clone is one base away. This sequence joins TRBV25-1 and TRBJ2-2; 9 bases align to TRBD2. V shed 3 bases, J shed 9 bases, and the junction held 11 bases outside the gene matches. Germline CDR1 MGHDK, CDR2 SYGVNS. The CDR3 is 16 residues long. The chain's CDR3 is CASSDLRASGVRELFF. Written as DNA, the CDR3 is TGTGCCAGCAGTGATTTGCGGGCTAGCGGGGTTCGGGAGCTGTTTTTT.

V and J are TRBV2 and TRBJ2-3, with 8 positions matching TRBD2. Germline lookup yields CDR1 SNHLY and CDR2 FYNNEI. The CDR3 has 13 amino acids. After removal of 7 bases from V and 4 bases from J, the junction contained 4 bases not matched to a gene. As DNA, the CDR3 is TGTGCCAGCACGAGCGGGGGACCAGATACGCAGTATTTT. Encoded protein: CASTSGGPDTQYF.

This clonotype was counted only a few times. The V call is TRBV25-1, the J call TRBJ1-1; tentatively, D is TRBD1 (5 bases). The germline V gene encodes CDR1 MGHDK and CDR2 SYGVNS. CDR3 length: 14 residues. Trimming left V 5 bases short and J 2 bases short, with 12 bases between. The CDR3, as DNA: TGTGCCAGCAGTCTCCCCGGGGGAAACACTGAAGCTTTCTTT. This sequence encodes CASSLPGGNTEAFF.

This clonotype has only a few counts. The gene calls are TRBV9 and TRBJ2-2; 8 bases fit TRBD2. CDR1 and CDR2 (germline): SGDLS, YYNGEE. This CDR3 contains 14 residues. J gave up 4 bases and V 5 bases, and 4 bases lay outside the gene matches. The DNA for the CDR3 is TGTGCCAGCAGGGCGGGGGGCGGCACCGGGGAGCTGTTTTTT. Residues: CASRAGGGTGELFF.

This clonotype came up many times. The V call is TRBV2, the J call TRBJ1-5; D unresolved. V gave up 8 bases and J gave up 2 bases, with 10 bases separating them. Germline V gives CDR1 SNHLY, CDR2 FYNNEI. The CDR3 is 13 amino acids. This chain's CDR3 is CASGREGNQPQHF. As DNA, the CDR3 is TGTGCCAGCGGACGGGAGGGCAATCAGCCCCAGCATTTT.

A word on this clonotype: Because it lacks the conserved phenylalanine or tryptophan at the end, this CDR3 is likely a read error. No DNA is shown, since the ends of the CDR3 on it are uncertain; the CDR3 is the one TCRdb lists. This chain links TRBV29-1 with TRBJ2-6; TRBD1, the D gene given by the table, was not confirmed from the DNA. CDR1 is SQVTM and CDR2 is ANQGSEA in the germline V gene. The CDR3 is 12 amino acids in total, end residues counted. CDR3 amino acids: CSVEDHIRQGLG.

With regard to this clonotype: The junction shows a germline mismatch at one end, possibly a read error. The rearrangement links TRBV9 to TRBJ1-3; 8 bases fit TRBD1. The CDR3 loop spans 17 amino acids. Germline CDR1 is SGDLS and CDR2 is YYNGEE. The CDR3 here is CASSAQTGDWSGDTIYF. The DNA of the CDR3 is TGTGCCAGCAGCGCCCAGACAGGGGACTGGTCTGGAGACACCATATATTTT.

This clonotype appeared many times. The V call is TRBV7-2, the J call TRBJ2-5; D tentatively fits TRBD1 or TRBD2 (5 bases each). V shed 4 bases and J shed 1 base, with 22 bases lying between them. The CDR3 consists of 18 residues. CDR1 SGHTA and CDR2 FQGNSA come from the germline V gene. CDR3 in amino acids: CASSSTKSRGSVQETQYF. CDR3 nucleotides: TGTGCCAGCAGCTCAACTAAGTCAAGGGGTAGCGTCCAAGAGACCCAGTACTTC.

In the case of this clonotype: One base away lies a much larger clone, so this may be a sequencing read error. The chain carries TRBV7-2 and TRBJ1-2, with a possible D match to TRBD1 (5 bases). CDR1 and CDR2 from the germline V gene are SGHTA and FQGNSA. Trimming stripped 7 bases from V and 4 bases from J, with 16 bases between. There are 14 residues in the CDR3. CDR3: CASIRTGRVYGYTF. The CDR3 region has the DNA TGTGCCAGCATTCGGACGGGCAGGGTCTATGGCTACACCTTC.

The CDR3 protein is CASSLGPGPGKLFF. The CDR3 DNA is TGTGCCAGCAGCCTGGGACCTGGTCCAGGAAAACTGTTTTTT. The chain recombines TRBV9 with TRBJ1-4, with TRBD1 as a possible D gene (5 bases). Germline values: CDR1 SGDLS, CDR2 YYNGEE. This CDR3 has 14 amino acids. Deletions cut 4 bases from V and 10 bases from J, with 17 bases between.

As for this clonotype: One end of the junction is discordant with germline, which a read error may explain. The chain has TRBV7-6 and TRBJ2-5; TRBD1 is a possible D gene (6 bases). The CDR3 runs 14 residues. Germline V gene sequence: CDR1 SGHVS, CDR2 FNYEAQ. As DNA, the CDR3 is TGTGCCGGCAGCTACGGACAGACCCCGGAGACCCAGTACTTC. Residues: CAGSYGQTPETQYF.

This clonotype was seen many times. This sequence joins TRBV29-1 and TRBJ2-7; D uncertain. Germline CDR1 SQVTM, CDR2 ANQGSEA. The V end was cut by 3 bases, the J end by 6 bases, with 9 bases between. The length of the CDR3 is 11 residues. This CDR3 reads CSVDGLGEQYF. The CDR3 bases are TGCAGCGTTGATGGGCTAGGCGAGCAGTACTTC.

This clonotype was seen a few times. A much larger clone lies a single base off, so this may be a read error. The chain employs TRBV2 and TRBJ2-2, with D possibly being TRBD2 (5 bases). The germline V gene encodes CDR1 SNHLY and CDR2 FYNNEI. V was clipped by 2 bases and J by 5 bases, with 6 bases between them. The CDR3 extends over 13 amino acids. Written as DNA, the CDR3 is TGTGCCAGCAGTGAAAGGGAGACCGGGGAGCTGTTTTTT. Protein product: CASSERETGELFF.

Notes on this clonotype: Given a much more abundant clone one base away, this may be a read error. The V and J genes are TRBV25-1 and TRBJ2-7; possible D gene TRBD2, 5 bases. Germline V gene sequence: CDR1 MGHDK, CDR2 SYGVNS. CDR3 length equals 11 residues. V was cut by 6 bases and J by 6 bases, with 9 bases left in between. DNA for the CDR3: TGTGCCAGCAGCAAGCGGTGCGAGCAGTACTTC. It is translated as CASSKRCEQYF.

The chain combines TRBV25-1 with TRBJ1-3; no clear D. V was clipped by 5 bases and J by 6 bases, with 8 bases between them. Germline V lookup: CDR1 MGHDK, CDR2 SYGVNS. CDR3 size: 12 residues. CDR3 DNA sequence: TGTGCCAGCAGTAAACCTCCAAACACCATATATTTT. It yields the protein CASSKPPNTIYF.